Sequencing of this T cell receptor beta chain was carried out in a study of shared clonotypes between healthy human individuals. At the level of the study: The study enrolled a couple of women and three men aged 18 to 49. Researchers assigned three CD4 naive, three CD4 memory, two CD8 naive and one CD8 memory plate to each donor. Study outcomes and limitations: Memory subsets generally showed smaller estimated richness than naive subsets did.

Each sorted subset replicate got 200 ng genomic DNA, roughly 30,000 genomes. Sequencing was performed with immunoSEQ multiplex PCR; in TCRdb, only in-frame clones are kept and a portion is missing. The repertoire consists of some 1 million clones, with around 74% occurring once and the leading ten covering 1.4%. About this clone: Its matching antigen is unknown.

V was pared by 4 bases and J by 6 bases, with 14 bases between. CDR3 length: 13 residues. CDR1 SGDLS and CDR2 YYNGEE come from the germline V gene. The sample taken for sequencing was memory CD4+ T cells sorted from blood. Documented subset: CD45RA-negative fraction. The source is a man in his late teens or twenties in good health. The V call is TRBV9, the J call TRBJ2-7; TRBD2 might be the D (6 bases). The CDR3 region has the DNA TGTGCCAGCAGCCCCGGGGGTAGGGCCGAGCAGTACTTC. This encodes CASSPGGRAEQYF.